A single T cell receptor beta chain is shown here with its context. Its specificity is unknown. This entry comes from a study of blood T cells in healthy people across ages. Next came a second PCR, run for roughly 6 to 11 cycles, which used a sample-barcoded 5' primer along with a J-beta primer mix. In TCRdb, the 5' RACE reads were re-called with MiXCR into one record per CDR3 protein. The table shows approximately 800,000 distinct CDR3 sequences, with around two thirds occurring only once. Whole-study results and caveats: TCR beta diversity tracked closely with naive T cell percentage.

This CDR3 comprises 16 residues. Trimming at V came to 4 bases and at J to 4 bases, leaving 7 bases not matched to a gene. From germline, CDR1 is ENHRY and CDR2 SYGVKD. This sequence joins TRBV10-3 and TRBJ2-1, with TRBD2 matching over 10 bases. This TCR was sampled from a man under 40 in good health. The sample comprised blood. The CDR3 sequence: CAISVNGLAEYNEQFF. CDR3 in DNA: TGTGCCATCAGTGTGAACGGACTAGCGGAATACAATGAGCAGTTCTTC.